The 22 T cell receptor beta chains reported below all come from one sample, sequenced in a study of CD8+CD57+ T cells in acquired aplastic anemia. It was genomic DNA that served as the template for profiling TCR beta VDJ and CDR3. From the reads, TCRdb called clonotypes with MiXCR, one entry per CDR3 protein. The sample has some 170,000 distinct CDR3 sequences, around 48% seen once; the top ten hold more than 1%. Selection for sequencing was limited to patients who had shown CD8+CD57+ cell expansion by flow cytometry. Sequencing used sorted CD4+, CD8+, or CD8+CD57+ T cells (not recorded which) from PBMCs. These receptors originate from a human donor with aplastic anemia.

There are many counts of this clonotype. The V call is TRBV20-1, the J call TRBJ1-5; 7 bases map to TRBD1. V lost 3 bases to trimming and J lost 2 bases; unmatched junction nucleotides: 1. The CDR3 spans 13 residues. Germline V gives CDR1 DFQATT, CDR2 SNEGSKA (reference sequence). This CDR3 is CSARTGRNQPQHF. The DNA for the CDR3 is TGCAGTGCTAGGACAGGGCGCAATCAGCCCCAGCATTTT.

The chain is built from TRBV6-1 and TRBJ1-2, with D unresolved. CDR3 length: 14 amino acids. Germline V gene sequence: CDR1 MNHNS, CDR2 SASEGT. Trimming stripped 6 bases from V and 0 bases from J, with 11 bases between. CDR3: CASRDPGTNYGYTF. DNA for the CDR3: TGTGCCAGCAGAGATCCGGGGACTAACTATGGCTACACCTTC.

This clonotype was recorded many times. V gene TRBV6-1 combines with J gene TRBJ1-4, with D hard to call. This CDR3 spans 12 amino acids. Trimming left V 3 bases short and J 5 bases short, with 4 bases between. The germline V gene encodes CDR1 MNHNS and CDR2 SASEGT. CDR3: CASSEINEKLFF. CDR3 bases: TGTGCCAGCAGTGAGATAAATGAAAAACTGTTTTTT.

This clonotype was seen just once. The chain links TRBV11-2 to TRBJ2-1; 9 bases match TRBD1. The CDR3 runs to 15 residues. Germline trimming cut 4 bases from V and 5 bases from J; bases unmatched to any gene: 6. Germline CDR1 SGHAT, CDR2 FQNNGV. The CDR3 spells CASSSLGQGHNEQFF. The CDR3 nucleotides are TGTGCCAGCAGCTCCCTGGGACAGGGCCACAATGAGCAGTTCTTC.

The J gene is TRBJ1-6, the V gene TRBV25-1, with a tentative D call TRBD1 (6 bases). The CDR3 is 16 amino acids. Trimming took 4 bases from V and 3 from J, leaving 13 bases between them. Per the germline V gene, CDR1 is MGHDK and CDR2 is SYGVNS. CDR3 sequence: CASSVPGTSYNSPLHF. Here the CDR3 DNA reads TGTGCCAGCAGTGTCCCCGGGACAAGCTATAATTCACCCCTCCACTTT.

The rearrangement uses TRBV6-5 and TRBJ1-1; no definite D call. The V gene lost 2 bases and the J gene lost 1 base, with 11 bases spanning the gap. The CDR3 sequence is 15 residues long. Germline CDR1 MNHEY, CDR2 SVGAGI. The CDR3 sequence is CASSYAGLQNTEAFF. Written as DNA, the CDR3 is TGTGCCAGCAGTTACGCGGGTCTACAGAACACTGAAGCTTTCTTT.

There are many counts of this clonotype. The chain combines TRBV24-1 with TRBJ2-3; the match to TRBD1 covers 7 bases. This CDR3 is built from 17 residues. V dropped 2 bases and J dropped 0; count of bases not matched to a gene: 7. Looked up from germline, CDR1 is KGHDR and CDR2 is SFDVKD. DNA for the CDR3: TGTGCCACCAGTGATTCGGGACAGTTCCCCAGCACAGATACGCAGTATTTT. Its translation: CATSDSGQFPSTDTQYF.

About this clonotype itself: This may stem from a read error, because a much larger clone lies one nucleotide away. This chain joins TRBV12-3 or TRBV12-4 and TRBJ1-5; tentative D call: TRBD1 (6 bases). The length of the CDR3 is 13 residues. V gave up 8 bases and J gave up 6 bases, with 14 bases separating them. In DNA form, the CDR3 reads TGTGCCAGCGACAACAGGGAATCTCAGCCCCAGCATTTT. Its translation is CASDNRESQPQHF.

This chain joins TRBV20-1 and TRBJ2-5; a possible D gene is TRBD2 (6 bases). From germline, CDR1 is DFQATT and CDR2 SNEGSKA (reference sequence). Trimming removed 6 bases from V and 0 bases from J, with 11 bases in between. The CDR3 sequence is 13 residues long. The chain's CDR3 is CSASRGYQETQYF. For the CDR3, the DNA is TGCAGTGCAAGCCGGGGGTACCAAGAGACCCAGTACTTC.

The chain joins TRBV7-3 to TRBJ2-1; 9 nucleotides match TRBD2. Trimming at V came to 4 bases and at J to 3 bases, leaving 4 bases not matched to a gene. CDR3 length: 15 amino acids. Germline V CDR1 and CDR2: SGHTA, FQGTGA. The CDR3: CASSSTSGFYNEQFF. The DNA of the CDR3 is TGTGCCAGCAGCTCGACTAGCGGATTCTACAATGAGCAGTTCTTC.

A few counts support this clonotype. The chain couples TRBV20-1 to TRBJ2-7, with 8 nucleotides matching TRBD2. V lost 3 bases and J lost 2; bases outside the gene matches: 3. The CDR3 loop spans 13 amino acids. Germline loops: CDR1 DFQATT, CDR2 SNEGSKA (reference sequence). CDR3 DNA sequence: TGCAGTGCTAGGGGGCGGGGGGCCTACGAGCAGTACTTC. It codes for CSARGRGAYEQYF.

This sequence joins TRBV5-6 and TRBJ2-4; weak D call: TRBD2 (5 bases). V dropped 0 bases and J dropped 0 bases, with 10 bases sitting between them. Germline CDR1 is SGHDT and CDR2 is YYEEEE. This CDR3 has 16 residues. CDR3 DNA sequence: TGTGCCAGCAGCTTGGGGGCCGGACTAGCCAAAAACATTCAGTACTTC. It is translated as CASSLGAGLAKNIQYF.

A remark on this clonotype: Just one base apart from a much larger clone, this may be a read error. This sequence joins TRBV5-4 and TRBJ2-4; 7 bases are a match to TRBD1. The CDR3 consists of 15 residues. From germline, CDR1 is SGHNT and CDR2 YYREEE (reference sequence). DNA for the CDR3: TGTGCCAGCAGCTGGGACAGCATAGCCAGAAACATTCAGTACTTC. Protein product: CASSWDSIARNIQYF.

This clonotype came up a few times. The V and J genes are TRBV2 and TRBJ1-1, with D possibly being TRBD1 (6 bases). The CDR3 contains 15 residues. Germline values: CDR1 SNHLY, CDR2 FYNNEI. The CDR3 sequence: CARPSRTALNTEAFF. The DNA of the CDR3 is TGTGCTAGACCCTCGAGGACAGCCCTGAACACTGAAGCTTTCTTT.

J is TRBJ2-3 and V is TRBV7-9; perhaps TRBD2 as D (5 bases). CDR1 SEHNR and CDR2 FQNEAQ come from the germline V gene (reference sequence). The CDR3 covers 13 residues. Trimming stripped 5 bases from V and 1 base from J, with 7 bases between. As DNA, the CDR3 is TGTGCCAGCAGCCACGGGGGCACAGATACGCAGTATTTT. This translates into CASSHGGTDTQYF. Supplemented by reference TRBV7-9 and TRBJ2-3, the full variable domain reads DTGVSQNPRHKITKRGQNVTFRCDPISEHNRLYWYRQTLGQGPEFLTYFQNEAQLEKSRLLSDRFSAERPKGSFSTLEIQRTEQGDSAMYLCASSHGGTDTQYFGPGTRLTVL.

At least ten counts were recorded for this clonotype. The chain recombines TRBV2 with TRBJ2-1; D may be TRBD1 (6 bases). V was trimmed by 6 bases and J by 0 bases, leaving 15 bases between them. CDR1 SNHLY and CDR2 FYNNEI come from the germline V gene. CDR3 size: 16 residues. The CDR3 loop is CASSFLTGSSYNEQFF. The DNA for the CDR3 is TGTGCCAGCAGCTTCCTCACAGGGAGCTCCTACAATGAGCAGTTCTTC.

This chain uses TRBV2 with TRBJ2-2, with TRBD2 identical over 9 bases. This CDR3 has 18 residues. CDR1 and CDR2 from the germline V gene are SNHLY and FYNNEI. Trimming at V came to 4 bases and at J to 0 bases, leaving 9 bases not matched to a gene. This CDR3 is CASSARLAVPPNTGELFF. CDR3 bases: TGTGCCAGCAGTGCCAGACTAGCGGTTCCTCCGAACACCGGGGAGCTGTTTTTT.

Comments on this clonotype: At one end, the junction sequence differs from germline, possibly due to a read error. This sequence joins TRBV10-1 and TRBJ2-2; 11 bases line up with TRBD1. The CDR3 is made up of 15 amino acids. The V gene's germline CDR1 is WNHNN and CDR2 SYGVQD (reference sequence). This CDR3 reads CASSDGTGGTGELFF. CDR3 coding DNA: TGCGCCAGCAGTGACGGGACAGGGGGAACCGGGGAGCTGTTCTTT.

The rearrangement links TRBV10-1 to TRBJ1-1, with no clear D. The CDR3 has 13 amino acids. V lost 4 bases and J lost 6, with 12 bases in between. CDR1 is WNHNN, CDR2 SYGVQD, per germline (reference sequence). This CDR3 reads CASSVDERSEAFF. CDR3 DNA sequence: TGCGCCAGCAGTGTGGACGAGAGGTCTGAAGCTTTCTTT.

This clonotype was recorded at least ten times. The chain joins TRBV6-2 or TRBV6-3 to TRBJ2-1, with D perhaps assigned TRBD1 or TRBD2 (5 bases each). The V and J ends lost 6 bases and 7 bases respectively, with 22 bases between them. The CDR3 spans 16 residues. The germline V gene has CDR1 MNHEY and CDR2 SVGEGT. CDR3 loop: CASRTHGGQGGNEQFF. The CDR3 DNA reads TGTGCCAGCAGAACCCATGGCGGGCAGGGTGGTAATGAGCAGTTCTTC.

The chain links TRBV4-1 to TRBJ2-5; 7 nucleotides match TRBD1. The CDR3 is 15 amino acids. The germline V gene encodes CDR1 MGHRA and CDR2 YSYEKL. V lost 6 bases to trimming and J lost 5 bases; unmatched junction nucleotides: 12. The CDR3 here is CASRQGTRAEETQYF. The CDR3 nucleotides read TGCGCCAGCAGACAGGGGACCAGGGCAGAGGAGACCCAGTACTTC.

The rearrangement links TRBV15 to TRBJ2-2; TRBD1 matches at 9 bases. The CDR3 sequence is 17 residues long. J gave up 8 bases and V 0 bases, and 10 bases lay outside the gene matches. Germline CDR1 and CDR2: LNHNV and YYDKDF (reference sequence). The CDR3 coding sequence is TGTGCCACCAGCAGAGATCCCGGGACAGGGATAAGGGGGGAGCTGTTTTTT. Translation gives CATSRDPGTGIRGELFF.